Below, one T cell receptor beta chain is given with its context. Its cognate antigen is unknown. The record originates from a study of cytomegalovirus exposure and HLA in healthy donors. The ends were cut back, 0 bases at V and 8 bases at J, with 20 bases in the middle. From germline, CDR1 is SGHRS and CDR2 YFSETQ. The CDR3 spans 16 residues. Vbeta (60) and Jbeta (13) primers were used in the PCR. TCRdb keeps only in-frame clones here, not all; method: immunoSEQ multiplex PCR. The profile covers some 110,000 clones, with around 73% appearing a single time and 1.5% to 2% taken by the ten largest. Whole-study findings and limits: Further analysis was carried out later, and it showed several of the most significant clusters appearing linked to common viral pathogens. In an earlier analysis, about 87% or about 30%: the productive usage of most TCR beta V segments.

The sample consisted of PBMCs. The gene calls are TRBV5-1 and TRBJ1-1; TRBD1 might be the D (6 bases). The TCR originated in a woman between 40 and 55 years old in good health and CMV-seronegative. CDR3 region: CASSLGWTAIAAEAFF. DNA of the CDR3: TGCGCCAGCAGCTTGGGGTGGACAGCTATAGCAGCAGAAGCTTTCTTT. The full variable domain, with the rest looked up from reference TRBV5-1 and TRBJ1-1, is KAGVTQTPRYLIKTRGQQVTLSCSPISGHRSVSWYQQTPGQGLQFLFEYFSETQRNKGNFPGRFSGRQFSNSRSEMNVSTLELGDSALYLCASSLGWTAIAAEAFFGQGTRLTVV.